This T cell receptor beta chain is from a study of cytomegalovirus exposure and HLA in healthy donors. The PCR contained 60 Vbeta and 13 Jbeta primers. Profiling relied on immunoSEQ multiplex PCR, and the TCRdb table lists in-frame clones only, not all of them. The sample lists about 150,000 clones, 63% occurring once. Material for sequencing was PBMCs. This receptor was obtained from a woman aged 60-75 years in good health and CMV-seropositive.

The CDR3 DNA sequence: TGTGCCAGCAGTTACCCAGCGGAGTACCAAGAGACCCAGTACTTC. Translating gives CASSYPAEYQETQYF. The chain employs TRBV6-6 and TRBJ2-5, with D tentatively TRBD2 (5 bases). This CDR3 region has 15 residues. V was shortened by 2 bases and J by 0 bases, with 10 bases between the two germline ends. Looked up from germline, CDR1 is MNHNY and CDR2 is SVGAGI (reference sequence).